Each of the 17 T cell receptor beta chains below was sequenced from the same sample in a study of control samples from healthy donors and cancer patients. Data came from immunoSEQ multiplex PCR; TCRdb stores just in-frame clones and leaves some out. Of about 140,000 clones in the sample, roughly 92% were seen once. The source material was blood. These receptors originate from a man aged 25-40 years in good health.

The V and J genes are TRBV30 and TRBJ1-5, with a weak D call TRBD1 (5 bases). With 0 bases removed from V and 5 bases from J, the gap between germline ends came to 8 bases. This CDR3 contains 13 residues. Per germline, CDR1 GTSNPN and CDR2 SVGIG (reference sequence). The CDR3 loop reads CAWSVGTDQPQHF. The CDR3 DNA sequence: TGTGCCTGGAGTGTAGGGACCGATCAGCCCCAGCATTTT. Based on the CDR3 plus reference TRBV30 and TRBJ1-5, the full variable domain is SQTIHQWPATLVQPVGSPLSLECTVEGTSNPNLYWYRQAAGRGLQLLFYSVGIGQISSEVPQNLSASRPQDRQFILSSKKLLLSDSGFYLCAWSVGTDQPQHFGDGTRLSIL.

V is TRBV5-1 and J is TRBJ2-3; 8 nucleotides agree with TRBD1. Germline loops: CDR1 SGHRS, CDR2 YFSETQ. The trim removed 0 bases at V and 1 base at J, leaving 4 bases unmatched. The CDR3 sequence is 16 residues long. CDR3 sequence reads: CASSLAVTGGTDTQYF. The CDR3 region has the DNA TGCGCCAGCAGCTTGGCCGTGACAGGGGGCACAGATACGCAGTATTTT.

V gene TRBV28 combines with J gene TRBJ2-7; 8 nucleotides match TRBD2. The germline CDR1 and CDR2 sequences are MDHEN and SYDVKM. The junction had 2 bases not matched to a gene; V was cut back by 2 bases and J by 2 bases. CDR3 size: 14 residues. Here the CDR3 DNA reads TGTGCCAGCAGTTTAGCGGGAGGCACCTACGAGCAGTACTTC. Amino acid sequence: CASSLAGGTYEQYF.

The V and J genes are TRBV2 and TRBJ1-1; D possibly corresponds to TRBD1 (5 bases). Trimming took off 7 bases at V and 3 bases at J, with 15 bases between the two ends. Germline CDR1 and CDR2: SNHLY and FYNNEI. The length of the CDR3 is 14 residues. The CDR3 sequence: CASTLQETYTEAFF. The CDR3 DNA follows: TGTGCCAGCACCTTACAGGAGACCTACACTGAAGCTTTCTTT.

The chain is built from TRBV10-2 and TRBJ2-2; 13 nucleotides align to TRBD2. Germline trimming cut 8 bases from V and 3 bases from J; bases unmatched to any gene: 9. The CDR3 sequence is 17 residues long. CDR1 and CDR2 (germline): WSHSY, SAAADI. As DNA, the CDR3 is TGCGCCAGCTTGGGACTAGCGGGACCCCCTTACACCGGGGAGCTGTTTTTT. Translating gives CASLGLAGPPYTGELFF.

This sequence joins TRBV6-4 and TRBJ2-1; 7 bases are a match to TRBD2. Per germline, CDR1 MRHNA and CDR2 SNTAGT. The CDR3 is 15 amino acids. Trimming cost V 4 bases and J 0 bases; bases outside gene matches: 3. DNA of the CDR3: TGTGCCAGCAGTGCGGTAGCGGGCTCCTACAATGAGCAGTTCTTC. Encoded protein: CASSAVAGSYNEQFF.

V usage is TRBV15 and J usage is TRBJ1-2; 10 bases agree with TRBD1. The V segment lost 1 base and the J segment 2 bases; nucleotides outside the gene matches: 1. This CDR3 contains 15 residues. Germline CDR1 is LNHNV and CDR2 is YYDKDF (reference sequence). The chain's CDR3 is CATSRGDRGNYGYTF. The CDR3 nucleotides read TGTGCCACCAGCAGAGGGGACAGGGGCAACTATGGCTACACCTTC.

This clone was observed a single time. The chain couples TRBV6-5 to TRBJ2-7, with 8 nucleotides matching TRBD1. J was trimmed by 3 bases and V by 6 bases; bases with no gene match: 10. Germline V lookup: CDR1 MNHEY, CDR2 SVGAGI. This CDR3 has 15 amino acids. In DNA form, the CDR3 reads TGTGCCAGCAGGGACTGGACAGGGATGAACTACGAGCAGTACTTC. Protein product: CASRDWTGMNYEQYF.

The chain employs TRBV4-3 and TRBJ2-2, with 8 bases identical to TRBD2. The CDR3 runs to 16 residues. The germline V gene encodes CDR1 LGHNA and CDR2 YSLEER. Trimming cost V 5 bases and J 1 base; bases outside gene matches: 6. The DNA for the CDR3 is TGCGCCAGCAGCTATAGCGGGGAAATGAACACCGGGGAGCTGTTTTTT. Amino acid sequence: CASSYSGEMNTGELFF.

In this sample, this clone turned up once. The chain uses TRBV7-3 and TRBJ1-1; TRBD1 matches 7 bases. The germline V gene encodes CDR1 SGHTA and CDR2 FQGTGA. V trimming: 0 bases; J trimming: 0 bases; junction bases outside the gene matches: 1. The CDR3 has 15 residues. The CDR3 spells CASSLTGQVNTEAFF. In DNA form, the CDR3 reads TGTGCCAGCAGCTTAACCGGACAGGTGAACACTGAAGCTTTCTTT. Full variable domain (missing parts from reference TRBV7-3 and TRBJ1-1): GAGVSQTPSNKVTEKGKYVELRCDPISGHTALYWYRQSLGQGPEFLIYFQGTGAADDSGLPNDRFFAVRPEGSVSTLKIQRTERGDSAVYLCASSLTGQVNTEAFFGQGTRLTVV.

The chain recombines TRBV7-2 with TRBJ2-7; 10 nucleotides agree with TRBD1. CDR1 and CDR2 (germline): SGHTA, FQGNSA. CDR3 length: 15 amino acids. V shed 5 bases and J 2 bases; nucleotides not matched to a gene: 6. CDR3 coding DNA: TGTGCCAGCAGCACCCGAGGGACAGGGGCCTACGAGCAGTACTTC. It encodes CASSTRGTGAYEQYF.

This sequence joins TRBV9 and TRBJ2-2, with a weak D call TRBD2 (6 bases). Germline CDR1 and CDR2: SGDLS and YYNGEE. The CDR3 spans 16 residues. Between the trimmed V and J ends, which lost 3 bases and 2 bases, there was a span of 14 bases. The CDR3 reads CASSARGGINTGELFF. The CDR3, as DNA: TGTGCCAGCAGCGCTAGGGGCGGGATAAACACCGGGGAGCTGTTTTTT.

The chain combines TRBV27 with TRBJ2-7, with D tentatively TRBD2 (6 bases). The CDR3 is made up of 16 amino acids. The V end was cut by 4 bases, the J end by 4 bases, with 20 bases between. CDR1 and CDR2 (germline): MNHEY, SMNVEV (reference sequence). The CDR3 sequence: CASSSPGVRSVYEQYF. The CDR3 DNA sequence: TGTGCCAGCAGTTCCCCGGGGGTCCGAAGCGTGTACGAGCAGTACTTC.

The chain is built from TRBV6-5 and TRBJ1-1; the match to TRBD1 covers 10 bases. The J segment lost 0 bases and the V segment lost 8 bases, leaving 6 bases of the junction unmatched. The CDR3 has 15 residues. The germline gives CDR1 MNHEY, CDR2 SVGAGI. In DNA form, the CDR3 reads TGTGCCAGCGGGACAGGGGAGGGGATGAACACTGAAGCTTTCTTT. Translated: CASGTGEGMNTEAFF.

This CDR3 reads CASSTWSGTGGNQPQHF. CDR3 nucleotide sequence: TGTGCCAGCAGTACATGGTCCGGGACAGGGGGCAATCAGCCCCAGCATTTT. V and J are TRBV28 and TRBJ1-5; 10 bases are a match to TRBD1. CDR1 and CDR2 from the germline V gene are MDHEN and SYDVKM. The length of the CDR3 is 17 residues. Trimming at V came to 5 bases and at J to 2 bases, leaving 9 bases not matched to a gene.

The chain uses TRBV7-2 and TRBJ1-1; TRBD1 matches at 9 bases. Germline loops: CDR1 SGHTA, CDR2 FQGNSA. This CDR3 contains 14 residues. V gave up 4 bases and J gave up 6 bases; unmatched junction bases: 6. CDR3 sequence reads: CASSSQGARSEAFF. CDR3 DNA sequence: TGTGCCAGCAGCTCACAGGGGGCGCGATCTGAAGCTTTCTTT.

The gene calls are TRBV6-5 and TRBJ1-1; D gene uncertain. CDR3 length: 13 amino acids. Germline CDR1 and CDR2: MNHEY and SVGAGI. Trimming took 2 bases from V and 4 from J, leaving 8 bases between them. The CDR3 bases are TGTGCCAGCAGTTACCAGCGAAGCACTGAAGCTTTCTTT. Protein sequence: CASSYQRSTEAFF.